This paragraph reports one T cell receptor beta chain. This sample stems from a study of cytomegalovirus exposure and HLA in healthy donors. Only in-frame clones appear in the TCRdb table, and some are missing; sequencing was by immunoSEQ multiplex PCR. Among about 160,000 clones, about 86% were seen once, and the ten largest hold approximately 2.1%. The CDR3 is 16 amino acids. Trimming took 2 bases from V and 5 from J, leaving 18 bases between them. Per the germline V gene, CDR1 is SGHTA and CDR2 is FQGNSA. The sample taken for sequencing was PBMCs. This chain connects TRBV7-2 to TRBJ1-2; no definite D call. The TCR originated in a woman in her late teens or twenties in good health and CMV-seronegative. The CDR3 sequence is CASSLFTASTSYGYTF. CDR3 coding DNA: TGTGCCAGCAGCTTATTTACAGCTTCAACGAGTTATGGCTACACCTTC. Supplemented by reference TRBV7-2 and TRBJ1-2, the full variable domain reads GAGVSQSPSNKVTEKGKDVELRCDPISGHTALYWYRQSLGQGLEFLIYFQGNSAPDKSGLPSDRFSAERTGGSVSTLTIQRTQQEDSAVYLCASSLFTASTSYGYTFGSGTRLTVV.